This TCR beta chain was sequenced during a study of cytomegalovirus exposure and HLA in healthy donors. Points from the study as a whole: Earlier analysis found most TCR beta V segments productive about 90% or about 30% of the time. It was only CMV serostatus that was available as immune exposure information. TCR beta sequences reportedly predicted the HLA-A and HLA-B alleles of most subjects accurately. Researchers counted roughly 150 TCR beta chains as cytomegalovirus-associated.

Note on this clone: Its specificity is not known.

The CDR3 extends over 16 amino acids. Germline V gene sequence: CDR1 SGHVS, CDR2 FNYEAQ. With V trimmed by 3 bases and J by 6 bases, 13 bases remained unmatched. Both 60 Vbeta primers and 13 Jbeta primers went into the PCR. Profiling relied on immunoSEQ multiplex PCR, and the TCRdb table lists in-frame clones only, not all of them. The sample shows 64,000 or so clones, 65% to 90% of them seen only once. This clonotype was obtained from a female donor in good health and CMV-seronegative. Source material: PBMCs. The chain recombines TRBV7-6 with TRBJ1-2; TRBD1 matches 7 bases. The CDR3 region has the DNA TGTGCCAGCAGCTTTAGTCGGGGCAGGGGGTCCCATGGCTACACCTTC. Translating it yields CASSFSRGRGSHGYTF. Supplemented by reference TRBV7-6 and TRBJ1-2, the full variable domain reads GAGVSQSPRYKVTKRGQDVALRCDPISGHVSLYWYRQALGQGPEFLTYFNYEAQQDKSGLPNDRFSAERPEGSISTLTIQRTEQRDSAMYRCASSFSRGRGSHGYTFGSGTRLTVV.